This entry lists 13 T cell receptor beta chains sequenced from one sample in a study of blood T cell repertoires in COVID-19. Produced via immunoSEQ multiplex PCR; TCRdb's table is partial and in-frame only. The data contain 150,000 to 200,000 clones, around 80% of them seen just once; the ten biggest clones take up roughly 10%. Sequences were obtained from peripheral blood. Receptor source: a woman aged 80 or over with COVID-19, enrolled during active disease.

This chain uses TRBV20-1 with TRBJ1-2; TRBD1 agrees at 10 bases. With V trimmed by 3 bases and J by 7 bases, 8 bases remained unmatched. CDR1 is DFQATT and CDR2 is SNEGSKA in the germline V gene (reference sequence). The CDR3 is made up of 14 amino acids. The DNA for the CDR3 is TGCAGTGCTAGTGTTGACAGGGGGCCAGTTGGCTACACCTTC. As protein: CSASVDRGPVGYTF.

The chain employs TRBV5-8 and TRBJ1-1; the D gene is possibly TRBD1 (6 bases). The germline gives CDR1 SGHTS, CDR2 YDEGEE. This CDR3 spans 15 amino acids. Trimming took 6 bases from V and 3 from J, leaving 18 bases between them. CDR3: CASIPRGGQDTEAFF. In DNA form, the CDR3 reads TGTGCCAGCATCCCCCGGGGGGGGCAAGACACTGAAGCTTTCTTT.

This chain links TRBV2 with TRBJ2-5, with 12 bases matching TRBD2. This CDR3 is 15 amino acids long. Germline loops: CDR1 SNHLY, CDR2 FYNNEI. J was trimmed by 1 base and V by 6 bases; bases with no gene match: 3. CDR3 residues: CASRGLAGPQETQYF. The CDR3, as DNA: TGTGCCAGCAGGGGACTAGCGGGTCCCCAAGAGACCCAGTACTTC.

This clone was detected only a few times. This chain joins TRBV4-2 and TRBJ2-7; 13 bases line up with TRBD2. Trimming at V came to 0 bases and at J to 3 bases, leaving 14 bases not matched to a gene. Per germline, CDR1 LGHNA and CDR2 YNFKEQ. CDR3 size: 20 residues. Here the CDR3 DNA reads TGTGCCAGCAGCCAAGATCTTGGAGGACTAGCGGGAGTCAGTTTCTACGAGCAGTACTTC. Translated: CASSQDLGGLAGVSFYEQYF.

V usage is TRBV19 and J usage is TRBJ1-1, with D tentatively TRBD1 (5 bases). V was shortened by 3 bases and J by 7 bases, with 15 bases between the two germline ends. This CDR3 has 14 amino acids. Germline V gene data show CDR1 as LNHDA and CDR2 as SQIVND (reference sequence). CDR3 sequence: CASSMHRGPSEAFF. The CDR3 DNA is TGTGCCAGTAGTATGCATAGGGGCCCCAGTGAAGCTTTCTTT.

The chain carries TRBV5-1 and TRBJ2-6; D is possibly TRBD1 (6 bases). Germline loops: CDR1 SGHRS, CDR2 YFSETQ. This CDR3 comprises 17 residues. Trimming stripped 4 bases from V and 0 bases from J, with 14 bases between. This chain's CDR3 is CASSRTGFLSGANVLTF. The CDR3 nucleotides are TGCGCCAGCAGCCGAACAGGGTTTCTCTCTGGGGCCAACGTCCTGACTTTC.

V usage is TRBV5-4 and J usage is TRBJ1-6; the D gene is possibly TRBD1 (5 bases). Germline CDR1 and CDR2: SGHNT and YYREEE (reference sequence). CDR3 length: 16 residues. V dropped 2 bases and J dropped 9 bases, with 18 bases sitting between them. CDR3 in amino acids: CASSFWLSGGSSPLHF. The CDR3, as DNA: TGTGCCAGCAGCTTTTGGTTGTCGGGGGGGAGTTCACCCCTCCACTTT.

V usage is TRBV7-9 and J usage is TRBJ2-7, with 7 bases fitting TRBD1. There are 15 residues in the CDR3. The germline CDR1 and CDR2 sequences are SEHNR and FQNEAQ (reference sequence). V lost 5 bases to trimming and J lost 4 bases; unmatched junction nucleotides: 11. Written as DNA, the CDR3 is TGTGCCAGCAGCCGCCGGGACAGACCGTCGTACGAGCAGTACTTC. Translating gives CASSRRDRPSYEQYF.

CDR3: CASSQDPQLAGIPGGDTQYF. CDR3 sequence (DNA): TGCGCCAGCAGCCAAGATCCCCAGCTAGCGGGGATCCCCGGGGGAGATACGCAGTATTTT. This chain links TRBV4-1 with TRBJ2-3; 9 bases align to TRBD2. Germline V gives CDR1 MGHRA, CDR2 YSYEKL. This CDR3 has 20 residues. V shed 0 bases and J 5 bases; nucleotides not matched to a gene: 18.

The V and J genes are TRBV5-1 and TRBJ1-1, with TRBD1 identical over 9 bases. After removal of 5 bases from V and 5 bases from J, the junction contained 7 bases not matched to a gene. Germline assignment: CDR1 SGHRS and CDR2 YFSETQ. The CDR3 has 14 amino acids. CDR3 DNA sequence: TGCGCCAGCAGTTTTACAGGGGGCGGAACTGAAGCTTTCTTT. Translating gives CASSFTGGGTEAFF.

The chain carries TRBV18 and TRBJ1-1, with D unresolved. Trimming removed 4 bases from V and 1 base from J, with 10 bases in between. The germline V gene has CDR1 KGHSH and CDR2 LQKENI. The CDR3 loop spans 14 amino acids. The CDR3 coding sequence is TGTGCCAGCTCACTGTACGGGAAGAACACTGAAGCTTTCTTT. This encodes CASSLYGKNTEAFF.

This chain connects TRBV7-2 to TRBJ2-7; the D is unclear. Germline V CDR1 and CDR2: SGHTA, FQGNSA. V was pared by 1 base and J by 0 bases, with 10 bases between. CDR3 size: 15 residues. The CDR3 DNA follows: TGTGCCAGCAGCTTAGTGAGTACGGGCTCCTACGAGCAGTACTTC. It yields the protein CASSLVSTGSYEQYF.

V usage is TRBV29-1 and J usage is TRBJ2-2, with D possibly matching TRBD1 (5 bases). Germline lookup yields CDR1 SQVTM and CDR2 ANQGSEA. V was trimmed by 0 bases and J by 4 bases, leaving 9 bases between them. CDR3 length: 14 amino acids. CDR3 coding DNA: TGCAGCGTTGAAGATCTAAGGGGCACCGGGGAGCTGTTTTTT. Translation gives CSVEDLRGTGELFF.